Each of the 17 T cell receptor beta chains below was sequenced from the same sample in a study of response to subunit inactivated influenza vaccine. TCRdb re-called the RT-PCR reads through MiXCR, storing one row per CDR3 protein. The table records some 540,000 distinct CDR3 sequences, 20% to 25% of them present only once. The data were also submitted as part of a second study, on T cells expressing NK-cell markers. Per that paper: TCR beta cDNA was generated via 5'RACE template switching incorporating UMIs.

Sequenced material: CD4+ T cells sorted from PBMCs, taken less than 13 days after vaccination. Source of these receptors: a man aged 50-60 years who received an inactivated influenza vaccine.

This clonotype was found many times. The gene calls are TRBV29-1 and TRBJ2-2, with D unclear. The germline gives CDR1 SQVTM, CDR2 ANQGSEA. The CDR3 covers 14 residues. Trimming took 0 bases from V and 8 from J, leaving 13 bases between them. CDR3 nucleotides: TGCAGCGTTGAAGATGGTTCTTGGGGAGGGGAGCTGTTTTTT. Its protein is CSVEDGSWGGELFF.

This clonotype was observed a handful of times. The chain joins TRBV7-2 to TRBJ1-6, with D perhaps matching TRBD1 (6 bases). This CDR3 contains 15 residues. Trimming took 5 bases from V and 6 from J, leaving 14 bases between them. CDR1 and CDR2 from the germline V gene are SGHTA and FQGNSA. This CDR3 is CASSRYRAPNSPLHF. DNA for the CDR3: TGTGCCAGCAGCCGCTACAGGGCCCCTAATTCACCCCTCCACTTT.

The rearrangement uses TRBV4-1 and TRBJ2-7; D ambiguous. Germline V gives CDR1 MGHRA, CDR2 YSYEKL. This CDR3 is 16 amino acids long. V was clipped by 1 base and J by 0 bases, with 13 bases between them. Here the CDR3 reads CASSQVLSQSSYEQYF. CDR3 DNA: TGCGCCAGCAGCCAAGTTCTCAGCCAGAGCTCCTACGAGCAGTACTTC.

The chain links TRBV29-1 to TRBJ2-7, with a weak D call TRBD1 (5 bases). Per the germline V gene, CDR1 is SQVTM and CDR2 is ANQGSEA. The CDR3 totals 13 residues. V shed 4 bases and J shed 2 bases, with 12 bases lying between them. CDR3 DNA sequence: TGCAGCGTTGTCCAGGGCGGTCCCTACGAGCAGTACTTC. Its protein product is CSVVQGGPYEQYF.

The rearrangement joins TRBV27 to TRBJ2-1, with D tentatively TRBD2 (5 bases). From germline, CDR1 is MNHEY and CDR2 SMNVEV (reference sequence). V lost 0 bases, J lost 4 bases, and 16 bases lay in between. The CDR3 is 17 amino acids. Here the CDR3 DNA reads TGTGCCAGCAGTTTATCGTTCGGGGAACACTTTTACAATGAGCAGTTCTTC. The encoded protein is CASSLSFGEHFYNEQFF.

This clonotype was observed a few times. The chain combines TRBV6-5 with TRBJ1-2, with D unclear. The V and J ends lost 2 bases and 7 bases respectively, with 8 bases between them. The CDR3 contains 12 residues. Germline V gene sequence: CDR1 MNHEY, CDR2 SVGAGI. The CDR3 nucleotides are TGTGCCAGCAGTTACGCCAGAGGTGGCTACACCTTC. It yields the protein CASSYARGGYTF.

The rearrangement joins TRBV15 to TRBJ2-1, with D perhaps matching TRBD1 (5 bases). CDR1 and CDR2 (germline): LNHNV, YYDKDF (reference sequence). The ends were cut back, 2 bases at V and 1 base at J, with 9 bases in the middle. The CDR3 contains 15 residues. In nucleotides, the CDR3 is TGTGCCACCAGCAGACAGGGATCATCCTACAATGAGCAGTTCTTC. It encodes CATSRQGSSYNEQFF.

This clonotype has just a few counts. V and J are TRBV20-1 and TRBJ2-5; possible D gene TRBD1, 6 bases. V was pared by 3 bases and J by 1 base, with 9 bases between. The CDR3 runs to 13 residues. Per the germline V gene, CDR1 is DFQATT and CDR2 is SNEGSKA (reference sequence). The CDR3 DNA reads TGCAGTGCTAGCGACAGGTTCCAAGAGACCCAGTACTTC. Translating gives CSASDRFQETQYF.

This clonotype was detected only once. The J gene is TRBJ2-5, the V gene TRBV29-1; 11 bases map to TRBD1. From germline, CDR1 is SQVTM and CDR2 ANQGSEA. Trimming took 8 bases from V and 1 from J; bases not matched to a gene: 6. CDR3 length: 14 amino acids. The CDR3 spells CSIGTGGRQETQYF. The CDR3 DNA reads TGCAGCATAGGGACAGGGGGTCGCCAAGAGACCCAGTACTTC.

This clonotype was seen more than once but under ten times. The V and J genes are TRBV12-3 or TRBV12-4 and TRBJ2-3; 11 bases agree with TRBD2. The V segment lost 5 bases and the J segment 8 bases; nucleotides outside the gene matches: 3. The CDR3 contains 13 residues. CDR3 coding DNA: TGTGCCAGCAGTATAACTAGCGGGGGTACGCAGTATTTT. Protein sequence: CASSITSGGTQYF.

The V call is TRBV20-1, the J call TRBJ2-1; no clear D. This CDR3 contains 14 residues. V lost 4 bases to trimming and J lost 0 bases, with 10 bases between them. Germline V gene lookup returns CDR1 DFQATT and CDR2 SNEGSKA (reference sequence). The CDR3 here is CSANEISSYNEQFF. The DNA for the CDR3 is TGCAGTGCTAATGAGATTAGCTCCTACAATGAGCAGTTCTTC.

V is TRBV29-1 and J is TRBJ1-2; D gene ambiguous. The V end lost 3 bases, the J end lost 4 bases, and 12 bases lay between the germline ends. Germline assignment: CDR1 SQVTM and CDR2 ANQGSEA. CDR3 size: 13 residues. The CDR3 DNA reads TGCAGCGTTGAGGATAGGACCGGCTATGGCTACACCTTC. This gives the protein CSVEDRTGYGYTF.

This clonotype was detected a few times. CDR3: CSATRQGAIYEQYF. Written as DNA, the CDR3 is TGCAGTGCTACCAGACAGGGGGCAATCTACGAGCAGTACTTC. The chain links TRBV20-1 to TRBJ2-7, with TRBD1 matching 10 bases. From germline, CDR1 is DFQATT and CDR2 SNEGSKA (reference sequence). This CDR3 has 14 residues. The ends lost 4 bases at V and 3 bases at J; junction bases unmatched: 6.

This clonotype occurred many times. The chain uses TRBV20-1 and TRBJ1-6, with 10 bases aligning to TRBD1. This CDR3 has 15 amino acids. Per the germline V gene, CDR1 is DFQATT and CDR2 is SNEGSKA (reference sequence). With 5 bases clipped from V and 8 bases from J, the junction kept 9 bases outside the gene matches. The chain's CDR3 is CSAPGQGKMYSPLHF. The DNA for the CDR3 is TGCAGTGCTCCGGGACAGGGGAAGATGTATTCACCCCTCCACTTT.

The rearrangement links TRBV29-1 to TRBJ2-3; 9 bases map to TRBD2. With 5 bases clipped from V and 10 bases from J, the junction kept 10 bases outside the gene matches. The length of the CDR3 is 13 residues. CDR1 is SQVTM, CDR2 ANQGSEA, per germline. The CDR3 DNA reads as TGCAGCGTTAGTCGGCGGGAGGGCCGAGCGCAGTATTTT. Translated, it gives CSVSRREGRAQYF.

The rearrangement uses TRBV6-2 or TRBV6-3 and TRBJ2-2, with TRBD1 matching over 8 bases. Per germline, CDR1 MNHEY and CDR2 SVGEGT. V shed 8 bases and J 4 bases; nucleotides not matched to a gene: 9. This CDR3 has 15 amino acids. Here the CDR3 reads CASWPGQAITGELFF. CDR3 bases: TGTGCCAGCTGGCCGGGACAGGCCATCACCGGGGAGCTGTTTTTT.

This clonotype was picked up a small number of times. Here the CDR3 DNA reads TGCGCCAGCAGCTTCGGAGGGACCTCCTACGAGCAGTACTTC. It translates to CASSFGGTSYEQYF. The chain recombines TRBV5-1 with TRBJ2-7, with a tentative D call TRBD2 (6 bases). The V end lost 2 bases, the J end lost 0 bases, and 9 bases lay between the germline ends. Germline V gives CDR1 SGHRS, CDR2 YFSETQ. The CDR3 contains 14 residues.